The 7 T cell receptor beta chains listed next were all sequenced from one sample in a study of radiotherapy plus CTLA-4 blockade in lung cancer. Only in-frame clones appear in the TCRdb table, and some are missing; sequencing was by immunoSEQ multiplex PCR. This sample yields 85,000 to 120,000 clones, of which approximately 81% are seen a single time; about 2.2% belongs to the top ten. The sample consisted of peripheral blood, taken from a patient treated with radiotherapy plus ipilimumab. The receptors derive from a human donor with non-small cell lung cancer that progressed on radiotherapy plus ipilimumab. Some clones in this sample may be carry-over from other donors' samples.

This clone was detected only a few times. This chain connects TRBV18 to TRBJ1-6; TRBD1 is a possible D gene (5 bases). The V end was cut by 2 bases, the J end by 8 bases, with 10 bases between. The CDR3 is made up of 14 amino acids. Germline CDR1 is KGHSH and CDR2 is LQKENI. The CDR3 sequence is CASSPKPQDSPLHF. The CDR3 nucleotides are TGTGCCAGCTCACCAAAACCACAGGATTCACCCCTCCACTTT.

This clone has only a few counts. The rearrangement joins TRBV28 to TRBJ1-2; 7 nucleotides align to TRBD1. This CDR3 has 16 amino acids. Losses at the gene ends were 3 bases for V and 0 bases for J; bases not matched to a gene: 7. The germline CDR1 and CDR2 sequences are MDHEN and SYDVKM. CDR3 sequence reads: CASSFPPGQTNYGYTF. For the CDR3, the DNA is TGTGCCAGCAGTTTCCCTCCGGGACAGACTAACTATGGCTACACCTTC.

V is TRBV11-1 and J is TRBJ1-3; D remains unclear. This CDR3 contains 13 residues. The V end lost 2 bases, the J end lost 8 bases, and 10 bases lay between the germline ends. CDR1 is SGHAT, CDR2 FQDESV, per germline (reference sequence). Written as DNA, the CDR3 is TGTGCCAGCAGCTTAACCGGGAGTGACACCATATATTTT. This codes for CASSLTGSDTIYF.

The chain carries TRBV30 and TRBJ1-2; D possibly corresponds to TRBD1 (5 bases). The CDR3 has 13 residues. V was shortened by 5 bases and J by 2 bases, with 12 bases between the two germline ends. The germline gives CDR1 GTSNPN, CDR2 SVGIG (reference sequence). The CDR3 DNA reads TGTGCCTGGTCAGGGAAACCCAACTATGGCTACACCTTC. Its protein product is CAWSGKPNYGYTF.

This clone was observed once. CDR3 loop: CASSLGGGLSSYNEQFF. DNA for the CDR3: TGCGCCAGCAGCTTAGGCGGGGGGCTTAGCTCCTACAATGAGCAGTTCTTC. The chain couples TRBV5-1 to TRBJ2-1; TRBD2 agrees at 8 bases. V was clipped by 2 bases and J by 0 bases; unmatched bases: 7. The CDR3 contains 17 residues. From germline, CDR1 is SGHRS and CDR2 YFSETQ.

V gene TRBV29-1 combines with J gene TRBJ1-4, with D perhaps TRBD1 (5 bases). The CDR3 is made up of 16 amino acids. The germline CDR1 and CDR2 sequences are SQVTM and ANQGSEA. V dropped 6 bases and J dropped 2 bases, with 19 bases sitting between them. The CDR3: CSVAGAGEGTNEKLFF. The CDR3 DNA follows: TGCAGCGTAGCTGGGGCCGGGGAGGGGACTAATGAAAAACTGTTTTTT.

The rearrangement uses TRBV5-6 and TRBJ1-5; D is unresolved. The CDR3 consists of 14 residues. The V gene lost 1 base and the J gene lost 4 bases, with 9 bases spanning the gap. The V gene's germline CDR1 is SGHDT and CDR2 YYEEEE. CDR3 bases: TGTGCCAGCAGCTTGTTTGAACCAAATCAGCCCCAGCATTTT. This gives the protein CASSLFEPNQPQHF. Drawing the rest from reference TRBV5-6 and TRBJ1-5, the complete variable domain is DAGVTQSPTHLIKTRGQQVTLRCSPKSGHDTVSWYQQALGQGPQFIFQYYEEEERQRGNFPDRFSGHQFPNYSSELNVNALLLGDSALYLCASSLFEPNQPQHFGDGTRLSIL.